The 13 T cell receptor beta chains presented below share a single source sample, sequenced in a study of blood T cell repertoires in COVID-19. TCRdb keeps only in-frame clones here, not all; method: immunoSEQ multiplex PCR. The sample lists some 150,000 clones, 80% to 90% occurring once. Sequencing used peripheral blood. The receptors come from an older woman with COVID-19, enrolled during active disease.

The rearrangement links TRBV3-1 (or the pseudogene TRBV3-2) to TRBJ1-1; D unresolved. With 4 bases removed from V and 2 bases from J, the gap between germline ends came to 8 bases. Germline V gene lookup returns CDR1 LGHDT and CDR2 YNNKEL (reference sequence). The CDR3 is 13 amino acids. CDR3 sequence (DNA): TGTGCCAGCAGCCCCACACCAAACACTGAAGCTTTCTTT. It is translated as CASSPTPNTEAFF.

This sequence joins TRBV19 and TRBJ1-5; 9 bases agree with TRBD1. CDR3 size: 16 residues. Germline V gene data show CDR1 as LNHDA and CDR2 as SQIVND (reference sequence). Trimming removed 6 bases from V and 2 bases from J; junction bases left unmatched: 8. This CDR3 reads CASSPLTGGGNQPQHF. CDR3 bases: TGTGCCAGTAGCCCCTTGACAGGGGGAGGCAATCAGCCCCAGCATTTT.

CDR3 residues: CASFGRGTENEKLFF. In nucleotides, the CDR3 is TGTGCCAGCTTTGGTCGCGGGACAGAGAATGAAAAACTGTTTTTT. V and J are TRBV6-5 and TRBJ1-4; TRBD1 matches 7 bases. The germline V gene encodes CDR1 MNHEY and CDR2 SVGAGI. CDR3 length: 15 residues. The junction had 11 bases not matched to a gene; V was cut back by 8 bases and J by 5 bases.

With regard to this clone: The same CDR3 can be traced to other DNA sequences in this sample. The chain links TRBV5-4 to TRBJ1-1, with D possibly being TRBD1 (6 bases). Per germline, CDR1 SGHNT and CDR2 YYREEE (reference sequence). This CDR3 has 12 residues. V lost 2 bases and J 4 bases, leaving 6 bases between the germline ends. CDR3 DNA: TGTGCCAGCAGCTTACAGGGCACTGAAGCTTTCTTT. It encodes CASSLQGTEAFF.

V gene TRBV5-4 combines with J gene TRBJ1-5; 9 bases match TRBD1. V lost 0 bases to trimming and J lost 5 bases; unmatched junction nucleotides: 3. The germline V gene encodes CDR1 SGHNT and CDR2 YYREEE (reference sequence). This CDR3 is built from 15 residues. The DNA of the CDR3 is TGTGCCAGCAGCTTGGACAGGGGGCCCTATCAGCCCCAGCATTTT. Protein: CASSLDRGPYQPQHF.

This sequence joins TRBV23-1 and TRBJ1-2; D may be TRBD1 (6 bases). TRBV23-1 is treated as an ORF (open reading frame) with a function not yet certain. The CDR3 extends over 15 amino acids. The V end lost 0 bases, the J end lost 5 bases, and 13 bases lay between the germline ends. The CDR3 nucleotides read TGCGCCAGCAGTCAATCGGGACAAGTCGGATATGGCTACACCTTC. Its protein product is CASSQSGQVGYGYTF.

This clone showed up just once. V and J are TRBV19 and TRBJ1-1, with D tentatively TRBD1 (5 bases). This CDR3 is 15 amino acids long. Germline V CDR1 and CDR2: LNHDA, SQIVND (reference sequence). Between the trimmed V and J ends, which lost 2 bases and 0 bases, there was a span of 10 bases. As DNA, the CDR3 is TGTGCCAGTAGTATACAGGGCACCATGAACACTGAAGCTTTCTTT. It is translated as CASSIQGTMNTEAFF.

The CDR3 loop reads CASSLEGANGELFF. The CDR3, as DNA: TGTGCCAGCAGCTTAGAAGGGGCAAACGGGGAGCTGTTTTTT. J is TRBJ2-2 and V is TRBV7-3; a possible D gene is TRBD1 (5 bases). Germline V gene data show CDR1 as SGHTA and CDR2 as FQGTGA. Trimming took 2 bases from V and 7 from J, leaving 11 bases between them. The CDR3 has 14 amino acids.

This chain connects TRBV4-3 to TRBJ2-1; 10 bases line up with TRBD2. V lost 2 bases, J lost 3 bases, and 4 bases stayed unmatched. The CDR3 is made up of 16 amino acids. Germline V gene data show CDR1 as LGHNA and CDR2 as YSLEER. Here the CDR3 reads CASSQRTSGNYNEQFF. The CDR3 DNA reads TGCGCCAGCAGCCAACGGACTAGCGGTAACTACAATGAGCAGTTCTTC.

The chain is built from TRBV24-1 and TRBJ2-2; maybe TRBD1 (7 bases). Trimming shortened V by 12 bases and J by 4 bases, and 17 bases separated the two germline ends. This CDR3 is 14 amino acids long. The germline gives CDR1 KGHDR, CDR2 SFDVKD. In DNA, the CDR3 is TGTGCCGCCGGGGGACAGACCAGCACCGGGGAGCTGTTTTTT. Translated, it gives CAAGGQTSTGELFF.

This chain uses TRBV6-5 with TRBJ1-5; no reliable D call. V lost 10 bases and J 0 bases, leaving 16 bases between the germline ends. Looked up from germline, CDR1 is MNHEY and CDR2 is SVGAGI. CDR3 length: 15 amino acids. The CDR3 loop reads CATRMGGRSNQPQHF. DNA for the CDR3: TGTGCCACTCGAATGGGAGGACGTAGCAATCAGCCCCAGCATTTT.

This chain connects TRBV5-5 to TRBJ1-6; 10 bases agree with TRBD1. The V gene end was trimmed by 0 bases and the J gene end by 14 bases; junction bases not matched to a gene: 8. Germline V CDR1 and CDR2: SGHKS, YYEKEE (reference sequence). This CDR3 spans 15 amino acids. The CDR3 DNA follows: TGTGCCAGCAGCTTGGGAGGGACAGGGGTTGGAGCCCTCCACTTT. Amino acid sequence: CASSLGGTGVGALHF.

The V call is TRBV3-1 (or the pseudogene TRBV3-2), the J call TRBJ2-1; 7 bases agree with TRBD2. CDR3 size: 15 residues. Trimming at V came to 3 bases and at J to 10 bases, leaving 12 bases not matched to a gene. CDR1 LGHDT and CDR2 YNNKEL come from the germline V gene (reference sequence). The CDR3, as DNA: TGTGCCAGCAGCCACCCTAGCGGCGCTGGCGGGGAGCAGTTCTTC. It is translated as CASSHPSGAGGEQFF.